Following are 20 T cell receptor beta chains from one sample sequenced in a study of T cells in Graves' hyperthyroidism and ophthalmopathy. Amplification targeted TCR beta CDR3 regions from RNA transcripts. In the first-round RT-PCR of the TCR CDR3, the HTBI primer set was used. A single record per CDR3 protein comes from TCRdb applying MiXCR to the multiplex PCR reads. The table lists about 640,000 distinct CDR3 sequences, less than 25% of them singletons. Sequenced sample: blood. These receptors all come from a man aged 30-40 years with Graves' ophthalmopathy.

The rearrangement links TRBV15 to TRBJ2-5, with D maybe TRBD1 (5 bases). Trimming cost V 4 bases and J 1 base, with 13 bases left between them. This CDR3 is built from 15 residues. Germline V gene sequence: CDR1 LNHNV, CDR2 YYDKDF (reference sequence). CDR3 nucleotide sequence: TGTGCCACCAGCACGTCATGGGGCCCCCAAGAGACCCAGTACTTC. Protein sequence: CATSTSWGPQETQYF.

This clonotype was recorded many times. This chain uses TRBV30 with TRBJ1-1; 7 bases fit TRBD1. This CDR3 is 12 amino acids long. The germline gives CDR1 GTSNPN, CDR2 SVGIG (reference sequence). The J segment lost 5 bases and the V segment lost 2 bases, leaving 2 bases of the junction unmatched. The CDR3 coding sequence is TGTGCCTGGAGTACGACAGGGACTGAAGCTTTCTTT. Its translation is CAWSTTGTEAFF.

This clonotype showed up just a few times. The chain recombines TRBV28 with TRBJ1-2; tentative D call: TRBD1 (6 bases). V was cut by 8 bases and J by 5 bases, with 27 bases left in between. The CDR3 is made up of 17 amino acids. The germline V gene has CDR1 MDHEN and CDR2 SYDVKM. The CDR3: CASGGARGQHTSYGYTF. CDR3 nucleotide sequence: TGTGCCAGCGGGGGGGCGCGCGGGCAACACACCTCTTATGGCTACACCTTC.

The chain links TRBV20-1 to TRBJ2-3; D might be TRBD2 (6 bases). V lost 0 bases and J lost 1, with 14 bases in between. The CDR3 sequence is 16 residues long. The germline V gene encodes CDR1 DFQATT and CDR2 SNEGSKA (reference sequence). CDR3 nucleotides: TGCAGTGCTAGAGATTTCGCGGGACGAGGCACAGATACGCAGTATTTT. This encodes CSARDFAGRGTDTQYF.

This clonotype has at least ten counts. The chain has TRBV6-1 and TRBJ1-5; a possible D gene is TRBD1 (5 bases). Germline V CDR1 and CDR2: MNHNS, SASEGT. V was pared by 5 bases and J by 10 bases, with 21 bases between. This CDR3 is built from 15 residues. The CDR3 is CASSQEGQGMAPQHF. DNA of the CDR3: TGTGCCAGCAGTCAGGAGGGCCAGGGAATGGCACCCCAGCATTTT.

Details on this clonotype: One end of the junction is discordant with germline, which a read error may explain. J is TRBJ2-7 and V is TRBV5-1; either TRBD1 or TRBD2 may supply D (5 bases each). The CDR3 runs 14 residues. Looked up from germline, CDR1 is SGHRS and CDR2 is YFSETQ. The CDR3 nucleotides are TGTGCCAGCAGCGTAGAGGGGTTAGACTACGAGCAGTACTTC. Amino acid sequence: CASSVEGLDYEQYF.

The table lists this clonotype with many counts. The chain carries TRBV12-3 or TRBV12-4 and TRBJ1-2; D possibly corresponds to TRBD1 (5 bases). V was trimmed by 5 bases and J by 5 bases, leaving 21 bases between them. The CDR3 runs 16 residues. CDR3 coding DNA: TGTGCCAGCAGTCCTCGTTCCAGGCAGGGTGGGTATGGCTACACCTTC. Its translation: CASSPRSRQGGYGYTF.

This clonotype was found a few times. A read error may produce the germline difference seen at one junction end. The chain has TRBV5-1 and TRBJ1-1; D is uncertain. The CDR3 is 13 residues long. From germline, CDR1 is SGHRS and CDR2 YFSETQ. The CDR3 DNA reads TGCGCCGGCAGCCCTTATCCGAACACTGAAGCTTTCTTT. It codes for CAGSPYPNTEAFF.

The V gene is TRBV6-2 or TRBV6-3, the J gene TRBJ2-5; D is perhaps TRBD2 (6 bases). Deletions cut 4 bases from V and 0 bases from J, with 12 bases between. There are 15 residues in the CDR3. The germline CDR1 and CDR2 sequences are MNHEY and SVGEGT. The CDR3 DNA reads TGTGCCAGCAGTTCGGGGGAGTGGCACCAAGAGACCCAGTACTTC. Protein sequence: CASSSGEWHQETQYF.

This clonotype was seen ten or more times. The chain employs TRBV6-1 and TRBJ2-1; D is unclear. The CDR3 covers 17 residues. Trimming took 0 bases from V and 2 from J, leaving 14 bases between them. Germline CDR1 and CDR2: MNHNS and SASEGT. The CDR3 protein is CASSEASELTTYNEQFF. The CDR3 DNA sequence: TGTGCCAGCAGTGAAGCCTCGGAACTAACGACCTACAATGAGCAGTTCTTC.

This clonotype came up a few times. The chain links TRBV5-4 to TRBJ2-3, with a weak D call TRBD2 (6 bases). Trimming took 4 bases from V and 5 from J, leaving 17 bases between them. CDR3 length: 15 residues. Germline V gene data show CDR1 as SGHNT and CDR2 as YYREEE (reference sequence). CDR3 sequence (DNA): TGTGCCAGCAGCAACCCTGCGGGGCGTAGAGATACGCAGTATTTT. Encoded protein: CASSNPAGRRDTQYF.

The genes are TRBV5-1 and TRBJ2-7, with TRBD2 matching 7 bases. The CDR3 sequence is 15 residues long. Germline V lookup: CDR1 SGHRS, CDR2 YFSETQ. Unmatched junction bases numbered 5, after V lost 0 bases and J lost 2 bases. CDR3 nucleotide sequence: TGCGCCAGCAGCTTGGCCGCGGCGGGGGCCTACGAGCAGTACTTC. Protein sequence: CASSLAAAGAYEQYF.

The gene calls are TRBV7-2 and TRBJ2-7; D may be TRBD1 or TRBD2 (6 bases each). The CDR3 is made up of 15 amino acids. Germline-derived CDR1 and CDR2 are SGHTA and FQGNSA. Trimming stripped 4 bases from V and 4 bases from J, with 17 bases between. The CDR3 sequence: CASSSSGRRGYEQYF. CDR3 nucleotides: TGTGCCAGCAGCTCCAGTGGTCGGAGGGGGTACGAGCAGTACTTC.

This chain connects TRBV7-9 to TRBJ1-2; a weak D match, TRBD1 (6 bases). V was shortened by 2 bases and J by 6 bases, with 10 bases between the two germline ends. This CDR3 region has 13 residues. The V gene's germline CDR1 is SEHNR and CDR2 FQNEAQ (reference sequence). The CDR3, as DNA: TGTGCCAGCAGCTTATCAGGGGAAAATGGCTACACCTTC. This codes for CASSLSGENGYTF.

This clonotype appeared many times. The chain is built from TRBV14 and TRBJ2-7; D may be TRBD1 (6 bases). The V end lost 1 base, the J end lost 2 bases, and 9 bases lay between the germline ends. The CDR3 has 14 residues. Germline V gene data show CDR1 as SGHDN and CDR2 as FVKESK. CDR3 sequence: CASSQVQGPYEQYF. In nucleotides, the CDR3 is TGTGCCAGCAGCCAAGTTCAGGGGCCCTACGAGCAGTACTTC. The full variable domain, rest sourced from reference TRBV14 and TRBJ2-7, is EAGVTQFPSHSVIEKGQTVTLRCDPISGHDNLYWYRRVMGKEIKFLLHFVKESKQDESGMPNNRFLAERTGGTYSTLKVQPAELEDSGVYFCASSQVQGPYEQYFGPGTRLTVT.

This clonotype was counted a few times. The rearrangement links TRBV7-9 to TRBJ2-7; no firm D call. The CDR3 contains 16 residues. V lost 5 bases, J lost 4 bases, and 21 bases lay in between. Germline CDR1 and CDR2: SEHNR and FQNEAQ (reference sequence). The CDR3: CASSPASGPAPYEQYF. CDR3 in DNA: TGTGCCAGCAGCCCAGCCTCTGGGCCAGCCCCTTACGAGCAGTACTTC. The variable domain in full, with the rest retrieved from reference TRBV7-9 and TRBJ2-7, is DTGVSQNPRHKITKRGQNVTFRCDPISEHNRLYWYRQTLGQGPEFLTYFQNEAQLEKSRLLSDRFSAERPKGSFSTLEIQRTEQGDSAMYLCASSPASGPAPYEQYFGPGTRLTVT.

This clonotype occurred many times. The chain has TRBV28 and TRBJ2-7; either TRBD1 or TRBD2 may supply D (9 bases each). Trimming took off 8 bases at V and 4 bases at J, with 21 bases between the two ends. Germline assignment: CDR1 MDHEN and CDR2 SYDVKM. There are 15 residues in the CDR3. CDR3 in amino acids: CASDGGGGQGYEQYF. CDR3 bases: TGTGCCAGCGATGGCGGGGGGGGACAGGGATACGAGCAGTACTTC.

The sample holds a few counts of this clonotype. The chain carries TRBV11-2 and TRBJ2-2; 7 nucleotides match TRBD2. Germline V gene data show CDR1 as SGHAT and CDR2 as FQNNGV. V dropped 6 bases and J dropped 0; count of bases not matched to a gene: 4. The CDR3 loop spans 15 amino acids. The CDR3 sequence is CASSIGLANTGELFF. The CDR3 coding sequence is TGTGCCAGCAGTATAGGACTAGCGAACACCGGGGAGCTGTTTTTT.

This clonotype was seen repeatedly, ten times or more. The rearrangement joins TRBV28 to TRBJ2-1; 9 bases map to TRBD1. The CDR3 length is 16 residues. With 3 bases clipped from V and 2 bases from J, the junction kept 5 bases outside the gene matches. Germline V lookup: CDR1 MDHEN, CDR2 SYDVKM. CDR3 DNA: TGTGCCAGCAGTTTTCCCCGGGACAGGGCCTACAATGAGCAGTTCTTC. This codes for CASSFPRDRAYNEQFF.

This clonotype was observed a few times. Here the CDR3 DNA reads TGTGCCACCAGCAGCGATAAGAACAGGGGGTTTAACTATGGCTACACCTTC. This translates into CATSSDKNRGFNYGYTF. This chain connects TRBV15 to TRBJ1-2, with TRBD1 matching 8 bases. The length of the CDR3 is 17 residues. V trimming: 3 bases; J trimming: 1 base; junction bases outside the gene matches: 10. Germline V gene sequence: CDR1 LNHNV, CDR2 YYDKDF (reference sequence).